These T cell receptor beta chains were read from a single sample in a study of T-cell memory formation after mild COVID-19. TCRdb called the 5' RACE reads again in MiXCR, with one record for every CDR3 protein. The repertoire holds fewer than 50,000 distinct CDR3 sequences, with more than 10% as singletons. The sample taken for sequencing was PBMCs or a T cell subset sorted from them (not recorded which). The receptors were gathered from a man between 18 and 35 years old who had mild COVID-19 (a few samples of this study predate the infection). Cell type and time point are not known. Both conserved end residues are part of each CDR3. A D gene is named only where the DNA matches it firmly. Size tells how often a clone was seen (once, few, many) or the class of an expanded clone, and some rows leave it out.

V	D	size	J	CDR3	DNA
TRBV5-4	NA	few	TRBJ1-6	CASSLERPSPLHF	TGTGCCAGCAGCCTCGAACGACCTTCACCCCTCCACTTT
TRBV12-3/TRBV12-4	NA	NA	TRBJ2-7	CASSSYNGDNEQYF	TGTGCCAGCAGTTCGTATAACGGAGATAACGAGCAGTACTTC
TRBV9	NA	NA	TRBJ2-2	CASSPKGGYTGELFF	TGTGCCAGCAGCCCGAAGGGGGGGTACACCGGGGAGCTGTTTTTT
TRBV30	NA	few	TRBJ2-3	CARRGGRTDTQYF	TGTGCCCGGAGAGGGGGACGCACAGATACGCAGTATTTT
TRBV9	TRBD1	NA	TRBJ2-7	CASSPGQGEQYF	TGTGCCAGCAGTCCAGGACAGGGCGAGCAGTACTTC
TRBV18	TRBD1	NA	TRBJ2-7	CASSSRQGHEQYF	TGTGCCAGCTCATCTAGACAGGGCCACGAGCAGTACTTC
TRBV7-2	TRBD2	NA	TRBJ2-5	CASSFGGVQETQYF	TGTGCCAGCAGCTTTGGGGGGGTCCAAGAGACCCAGTACTTC
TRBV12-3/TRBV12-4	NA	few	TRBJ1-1	CASSLAGGNAFF	TGTGCCAGCAGTTTAGCGGGGGGCAACGCTTTCTTT
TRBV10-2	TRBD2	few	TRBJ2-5	CASSELMPGLAQETQYF	TGCGCCAGCAGTGAGTTAATGCCGGGACTAGCCCAAGAGACCCAGTACTTC
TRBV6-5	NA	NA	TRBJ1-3	CASSYSTAGNTIYF	TGTGCCAGCAGTTATTCGACAGCTGGAAACACCATATATTTT
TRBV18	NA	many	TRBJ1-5	CASSETGMSGNQPQHF	TGTGCCAGCTCAGAAACCGGGATGTCGGGCAATCAGCCCCAGCATTTT
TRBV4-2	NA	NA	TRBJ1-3	CASSARRWNNSGNTIYF	TGTGCCAGCAGCGCCCGACGCTGGAATAACTCTGGAAACACCATATATTTT
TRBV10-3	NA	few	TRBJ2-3	CAISGGTDTQYF	TGTGCCATCAGTGGAGGGACAGATACGCAGTATTTT
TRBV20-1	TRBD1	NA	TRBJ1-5	CSARPDRRSQPQHF	TGCAGTGCTAGGCCGGACAGGAGGAGTCAGCCCCAGCATTTT
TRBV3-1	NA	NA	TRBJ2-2	CASSRRESGGELFF	TGTGCCAGCAGCCGCCGAGAGAGTGGCGGGGAGCTGTTTTTT
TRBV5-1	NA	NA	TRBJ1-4	CASSLVSESNEKLFF	TGCGCCAGCAGCTTGGTCTCTGAGTCTAATGAAAAACTGTTTTTT
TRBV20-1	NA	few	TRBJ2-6	CSAHAWAGANVLTF	TGCAGTGCCCACGCCTGGGCTGGGGCCAACGTCCTGACTTTC
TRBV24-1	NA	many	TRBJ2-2	CATISRTGELFF	TGTGCCACCATTTCAAGAACCGGGGAGCTGTTTTTT
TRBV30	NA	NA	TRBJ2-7	CAWNRRGGGEYEQYF	TGTGCCTGGAACCGTCGAGGAGGTGGGGAATACGAGCAGTACTTC
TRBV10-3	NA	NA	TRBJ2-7	CAISYNSGRSYEQYF	TGTGCCATCAGTTATAATAGCGGCCGTTCCTACGAGCAGTACTTC
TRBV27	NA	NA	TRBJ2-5	CASSARGLETQYF	TGTGCCAGCAGTGCCAGGGGCCTGGAGACCCAGTACTTC
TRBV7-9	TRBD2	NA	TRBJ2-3	CASRGGLAELDTQYF	TGTGCCAGCAGAGGGGGACTAGCGGAACTAGATACGCAGTATTTT
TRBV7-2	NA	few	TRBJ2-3	CASRPPGAIDTQYF	TGTGCCAGCAGGCCCCCAGGGGCGATAGATACGCAGTATTTT
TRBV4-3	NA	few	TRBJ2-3	CASSQEEGSRRYF	TGCGCCAGCAGCCAAGAGGAAGGGTCCCGGCGTTATTTT
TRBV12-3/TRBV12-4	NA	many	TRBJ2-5	CASSSPMETQYF	TGTGCCAGCAGTTCCCCTATGGAGACCCAGTACTTC
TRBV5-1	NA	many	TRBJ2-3	CASSLGGAQDTQYF	TGCGCCAGCAGCTTAGGGGGGGCCCAAGATACGCAGTATTTT
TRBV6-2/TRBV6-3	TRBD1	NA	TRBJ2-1	CASSPGTGTGNEQFF	TGTGCCAGCAGCCCCGGGACAGGGACAGGCAATGAGCAGTTCTTC
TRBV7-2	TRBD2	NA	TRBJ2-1	CASSPGLAGVSEQFF	TGTGCCAGCAGCCCTGGGCTAGCGGGGGTTTCTGAGCAGTTCTTC
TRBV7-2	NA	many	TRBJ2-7	CASTSHPSYEQYF	TGTGCCAGCACCTCCCATCCCTCCTACGAGCAGTACTTC
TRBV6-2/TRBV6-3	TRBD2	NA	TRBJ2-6	CASSPRLAGFTSGANVLTF	TGTGCCAGCAGCCCAAGGCTAGCGGGGTTTACTTCTGGGGCCAACGTCCTGACTTTC
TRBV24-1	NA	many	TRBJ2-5	CATSDPTGIQETQYF	TGTGCCACCAGTGATCCCACGGGGATACAAGAGACCCAGTACTTC
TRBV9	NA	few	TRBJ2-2	CASRGGPSTGELFF	TGTGCCAGCAGAGGGGGGCCTAGCACCGGGGAGCTGTTTTTT
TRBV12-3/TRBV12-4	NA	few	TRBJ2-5	CASSLATAQEETQYF	TGTGCCAGCAGTTTAGCAACCGCCCAAGAAGAGACCCAGTACTTC
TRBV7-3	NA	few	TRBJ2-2	CASSPFTTANTGELFF	TGTGCCAGCAGCCCCTTTACGACAGCGAACACCGGGGAGCTGTTTTTT
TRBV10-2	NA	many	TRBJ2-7	CASSRDLLYEQYF	TGCGCCAGCAGCCGGGACTTATTATACGAGCAGTACTTC
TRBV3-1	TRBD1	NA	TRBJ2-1	CASSPSEGANEQFF	TGTGCCAGCAGTCCCTCTGAGGGGGCCAATGAGCAGTTCTTC
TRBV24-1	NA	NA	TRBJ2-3	CATGGNTDTQYF	TGTGCCACTGGCGGGAATACAGATACGCAGTATTTT
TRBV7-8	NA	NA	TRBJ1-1	CASQGLTEAFF	TGTGCCAGCCAGGGGCTGACTGAAGCTTTCTTT
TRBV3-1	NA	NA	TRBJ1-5	CASSQGAQGNQPQHF	TGTGCCAGCAGCCAAGGAGCTCAGGGGAATCAGCCCCAGCATTTT
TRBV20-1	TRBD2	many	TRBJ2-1	CSAVLAGGNSYNEQFF	TGCAGTGCGGTACTAGCGGGGGGGAACTCCTACAATGAGCAGTTCTTC
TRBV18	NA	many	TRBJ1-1	CASSPQGDTEAFF	TGTGCCAGCTCACCACAGGGAGACACTGAAGCTTTCTTT
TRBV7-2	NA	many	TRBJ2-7	CASSLALNPRTTYEQYF	TGTGCCAGCAGCTTAGCGCTAAACCCCCGGACCACCTACGAGCAGTACTTC
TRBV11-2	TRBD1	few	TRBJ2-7	CASSLEGQTSSYEQYF	TGTGCCAGCAGCTTAGAGGGACAGACGAGCTCCTACGAGCAGTACTTC
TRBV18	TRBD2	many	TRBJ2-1	CASSPRRALAGEQFF	TGTGCCAGCTCACCACGTCGGGCGTTAGCGGGTGAGCAGTTCTTC
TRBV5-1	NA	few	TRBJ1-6	CASSTSGFPLDALHF	TGCGCCAGCAGCACATCAGGGTTTCCGCTCGATGCCCTCCACTTT
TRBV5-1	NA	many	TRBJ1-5	CASSGDPSQPQHF	TGCGCCAGCAGCGGGGACCCCAGTCAGCCCCAGCATTTT
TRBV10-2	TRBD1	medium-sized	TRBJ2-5	CASSDRDRGGETQYF	TGCGCCAGCAGCGACAGGGACAGGGGAGGAGAGACCCAGTACTTC
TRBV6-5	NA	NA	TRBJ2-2	CASSYFSAGGGELFF	TGTGCCAGCAGTTACTTCTCAGCGGGTGGCGGGGAGCTGTTTTTT
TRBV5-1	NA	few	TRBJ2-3	CASSLVADRTDTQYF	TGCGCCAGCAGCTTGGTGGCGGATCGCACAGATACGCAGTATTTT
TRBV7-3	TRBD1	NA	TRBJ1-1	CASSSTGGYTEAFF	TGTGCCAGCAGCTCCACAGGGGGCTATACTGAAGCTTTCTTT
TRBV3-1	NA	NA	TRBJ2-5	CASSQYSVKETQYF	TGTGCCAGCAGCCAATACAGCGTCAAAGAGACCCAGTACTTC
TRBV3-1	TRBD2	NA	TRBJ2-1	CASSQVFSASGGPLNEQFF	TGTGCCAGCAGCCAAGTTTTTTCGGCTAGCGGGGGGCCTTTGAATGAGCAGTTCTTC
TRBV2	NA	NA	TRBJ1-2	CASSGDNYGYTF	TGTGCCAGCAGTGGGGATAACTATGGCTACACCTTC
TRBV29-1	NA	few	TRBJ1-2	CSVAYGYTF	TGCAGCGTTGCGTATGGCTACACCTTC
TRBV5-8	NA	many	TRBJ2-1	CASSLLLSGAFF	TGTGCCAGCAGCTTACTTCTATCCGGAGCGTTCTTC
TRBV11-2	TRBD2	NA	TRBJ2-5	CASSFGGGPQETQYF	TGTGCCAGCAGCTTCGGGGGGGGGCCCCAAGAGACCCAGTACTTC
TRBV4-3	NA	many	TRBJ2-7	CASSQDRVRRRTGQSYEQYF	TGCGCCAGCAGCCAAGACCGGGTTAGAAGGAGGACCGGACAGTCCTACGAGCAGTACTTC
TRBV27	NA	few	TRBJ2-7	CASSSSGTGDYEQYF	TGTGCCAGCAGTTCGTCCGGGACGGGAGACTACGAGCAGTACTTC